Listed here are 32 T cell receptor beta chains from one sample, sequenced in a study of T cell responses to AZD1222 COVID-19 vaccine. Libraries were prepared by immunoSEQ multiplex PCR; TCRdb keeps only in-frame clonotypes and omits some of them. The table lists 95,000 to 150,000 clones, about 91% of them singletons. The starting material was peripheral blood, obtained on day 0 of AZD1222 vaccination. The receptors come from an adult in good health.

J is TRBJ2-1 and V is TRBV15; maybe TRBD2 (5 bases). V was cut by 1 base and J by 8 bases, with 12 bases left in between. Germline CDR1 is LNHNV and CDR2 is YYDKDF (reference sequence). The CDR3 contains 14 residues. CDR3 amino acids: CATSRGRGSDEQFF. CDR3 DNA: TGTGCCACCAGCAGAGGTCGGGGTTCAGATGAGCAGTTCTTC.

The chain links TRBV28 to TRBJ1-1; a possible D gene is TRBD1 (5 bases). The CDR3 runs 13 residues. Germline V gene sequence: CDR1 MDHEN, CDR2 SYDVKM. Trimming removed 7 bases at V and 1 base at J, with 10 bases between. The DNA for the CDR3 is TGTGCCAGCATCCCTGGGGCGAACACTGAAGCTTTCTTT. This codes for CASIPGANTEAFF.

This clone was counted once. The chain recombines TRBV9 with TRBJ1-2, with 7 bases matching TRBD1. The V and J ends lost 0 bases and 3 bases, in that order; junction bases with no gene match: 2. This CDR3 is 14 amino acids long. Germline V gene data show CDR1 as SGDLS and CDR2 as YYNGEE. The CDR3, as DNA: TGTGCCAGCAGCGTAGAAGGGGGCCACTATGGCTACACCTTC. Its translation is CASSVEGGHYGYTF.

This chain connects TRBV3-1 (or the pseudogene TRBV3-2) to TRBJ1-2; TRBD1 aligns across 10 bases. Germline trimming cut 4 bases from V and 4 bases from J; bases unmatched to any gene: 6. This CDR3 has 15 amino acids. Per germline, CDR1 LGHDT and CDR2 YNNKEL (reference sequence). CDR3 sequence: CASSPRDRGGYGYTF. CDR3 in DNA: TGTGCCAGCAGCCCACGGGACAGGGGAGGCTATGGCTACACCTTC.

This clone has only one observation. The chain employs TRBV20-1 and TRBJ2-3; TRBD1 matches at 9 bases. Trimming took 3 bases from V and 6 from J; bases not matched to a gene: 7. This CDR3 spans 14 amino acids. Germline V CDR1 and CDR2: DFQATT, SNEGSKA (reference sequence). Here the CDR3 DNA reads TGCAGTGCTAGTGACCCACAGGGGGCGGATACGCAGTATTTT. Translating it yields CSASDPQGADTQYF.

The CDR3 bases are TGTGCCAGCAGTTACGGCCCCCCCCGAACTGAAGCTTTCTTT. It translates to CASSYGPPRTEAFF. This sequence joins TRBV6-5 and TRBJ1-1; D remains unclear. Germline loops: CDR1 MNHEY, CDR2 SVGAGI. V was pared by 2 bases and J by 5 bases, with 12 bases between. CDR3 size: 14 residues.

The CDR3 reads CASSQEGSRGLVLEQYF. Here the CDR3 DNA reads TGTGCCAGCAGCCAAGAAGGGTCACGTGGTCTGGTTCTCGAGCAGTACTTC. This chain uses TRBV3-1 (or the pseudogene TRBV3-2) with TRBJ2-7; D remains ambiguous. The CDR3 is 17 amino acids. V lost 0 bases and J lost 6, with 21 bases in between. Germline assignment: CDR1 LGHDT and CDR2 YNNKEL (reference sequence).

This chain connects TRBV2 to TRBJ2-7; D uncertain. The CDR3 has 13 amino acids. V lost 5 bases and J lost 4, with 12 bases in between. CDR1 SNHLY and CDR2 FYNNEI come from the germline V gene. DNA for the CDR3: TGTGCCAGCAGTCTACAGAGGTATTACGAGCAGTACTTC. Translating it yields CASSLQRYYEQYF.

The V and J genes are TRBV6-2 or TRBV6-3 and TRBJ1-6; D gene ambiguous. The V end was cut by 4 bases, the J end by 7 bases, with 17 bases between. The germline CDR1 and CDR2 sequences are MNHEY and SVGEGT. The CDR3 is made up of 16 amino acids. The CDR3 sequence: CASSSFFGPRNSPLHF. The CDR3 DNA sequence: TGTGCCAGCAGTTCTTTCTTCGGGCCGAGAAATTCACCCCTCCACTTT.

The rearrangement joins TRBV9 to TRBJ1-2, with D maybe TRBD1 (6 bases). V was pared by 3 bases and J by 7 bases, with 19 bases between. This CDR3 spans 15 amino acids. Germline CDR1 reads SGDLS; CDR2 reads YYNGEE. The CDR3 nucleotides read TGTGCCAGCAGCGGACCCTCCGGGACATCGCGTGGCTACACCTTC. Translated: CASSGPSGTSRGYTF.

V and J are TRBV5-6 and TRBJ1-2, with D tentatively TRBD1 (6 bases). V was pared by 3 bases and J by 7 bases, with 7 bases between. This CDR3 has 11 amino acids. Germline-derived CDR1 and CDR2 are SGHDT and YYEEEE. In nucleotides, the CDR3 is TGTGCCAGCAGCTCCAGGGGTGGCTACACCTTC. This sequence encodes CASSSRGGYTF. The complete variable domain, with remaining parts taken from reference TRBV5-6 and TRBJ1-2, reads DAGVTQSPTHLIKTRGQQVTLRCSPKSGHDTVSWYQQALGQGPQFIFQYYEEEERQRGNFPDRFSGHQFPNYSSELNVNALLLGDSALYLCASSSRGGYTFGSGTRLTVV.

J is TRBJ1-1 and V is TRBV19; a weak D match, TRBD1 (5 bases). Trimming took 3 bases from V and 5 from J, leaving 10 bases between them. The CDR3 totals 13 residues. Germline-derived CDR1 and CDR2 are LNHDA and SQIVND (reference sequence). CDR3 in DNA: TGTGCCAGTAGTATCGGGGGGTTAACTGAAGCTTTCTTT. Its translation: CASSIGGLTEAFF. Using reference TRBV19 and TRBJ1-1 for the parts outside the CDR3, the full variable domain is DGGITQSPKYLFRKEGQNVTLSCEQNLNHDAMYWYRQDPGQGLRLIYYSQIVNDFQKGDIAEGYSVSREKKESFPLTVTSAQKNPTAFYLCASSIGGLTEAFFGQGTRLTVV.

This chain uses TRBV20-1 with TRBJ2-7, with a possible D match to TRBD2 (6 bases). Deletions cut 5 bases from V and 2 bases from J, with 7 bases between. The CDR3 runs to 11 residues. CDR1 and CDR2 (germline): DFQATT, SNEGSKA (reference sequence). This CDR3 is CSAGGTYEQYF. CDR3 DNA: TGCAGTGCTGGCGGGACCTACGAGCAGTACTTC.

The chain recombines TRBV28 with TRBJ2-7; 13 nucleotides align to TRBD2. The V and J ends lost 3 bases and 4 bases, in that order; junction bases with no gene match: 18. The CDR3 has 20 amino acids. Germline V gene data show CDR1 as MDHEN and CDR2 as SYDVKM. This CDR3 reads CASSFPFPTTSGGDSYEQYF. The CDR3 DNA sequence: TGTGCCAGCAGTTTCCCTTTCCCGACTACTAGCGGGGGGGACTCTTACGAGCAGTACTTC.

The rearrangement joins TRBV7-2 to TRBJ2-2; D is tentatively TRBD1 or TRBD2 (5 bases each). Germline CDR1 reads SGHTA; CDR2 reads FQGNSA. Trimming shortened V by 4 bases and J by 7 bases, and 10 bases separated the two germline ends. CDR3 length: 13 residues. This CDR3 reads CASSSQEVGELFF. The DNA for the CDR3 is TGTGCCAGCAGCTCACAGGAGGTCGGGGAGCTGTTTTTT.

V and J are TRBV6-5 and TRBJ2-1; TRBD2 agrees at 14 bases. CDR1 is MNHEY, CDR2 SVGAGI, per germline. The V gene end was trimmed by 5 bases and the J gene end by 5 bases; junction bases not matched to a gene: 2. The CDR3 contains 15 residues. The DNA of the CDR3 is TGTGCCAGCAGTCGGACTAGCGGGGGGAACAATGAGCAGTTCTTC. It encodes CASSRTSGGNNEQFF.

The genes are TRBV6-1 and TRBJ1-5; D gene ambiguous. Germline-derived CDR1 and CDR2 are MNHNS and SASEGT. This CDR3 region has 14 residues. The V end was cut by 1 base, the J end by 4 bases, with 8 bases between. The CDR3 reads CASSEVGGNQPQHF. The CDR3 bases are TGTGCCAGCAGTGAAGTGGGAGGAAATCAGCCCCAGCATTTT.

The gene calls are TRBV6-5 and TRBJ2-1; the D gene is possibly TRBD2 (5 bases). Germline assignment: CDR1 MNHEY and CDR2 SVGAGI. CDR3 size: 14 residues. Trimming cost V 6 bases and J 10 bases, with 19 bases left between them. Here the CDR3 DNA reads TGTGCCAGCAGGATTCCGGGGTCCTACGGGGAGCAGTTCTTC. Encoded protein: CASRIPGSYGEQFF.

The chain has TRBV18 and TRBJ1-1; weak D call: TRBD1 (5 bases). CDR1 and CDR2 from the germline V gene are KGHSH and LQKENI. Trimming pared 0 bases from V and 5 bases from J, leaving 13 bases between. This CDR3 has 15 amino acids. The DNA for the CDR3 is TGTGCCAGCTCACCACCGCCAGGGTTGGGAACTGAAGCTTTCTTT. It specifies CASSPPPGLGTEAFF.

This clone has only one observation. CDR3 protein: CASGSGRIQETQYF. The CDR3 region has the DNA TGTGCCAGCGGCTCCGGGCGGATTCAAGAGACCCAGTACTTC. The chain combines TRBV2 with TRBJ2-5; D is undetermined. The CDR3 runs 14 residues. V lost 8 bases, J lost 2 bases, and 15 bases lay in between. Germline CDR1 SNHLY, CDR2 FYNNEI.

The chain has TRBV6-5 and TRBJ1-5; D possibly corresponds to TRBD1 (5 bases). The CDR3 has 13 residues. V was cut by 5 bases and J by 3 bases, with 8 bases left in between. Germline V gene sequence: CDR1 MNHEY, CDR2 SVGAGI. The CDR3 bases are TGTGCCAGCAGTACAGGCTACAATCAGCCCCAGCATTTT. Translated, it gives CASSTGYNQPQHF.

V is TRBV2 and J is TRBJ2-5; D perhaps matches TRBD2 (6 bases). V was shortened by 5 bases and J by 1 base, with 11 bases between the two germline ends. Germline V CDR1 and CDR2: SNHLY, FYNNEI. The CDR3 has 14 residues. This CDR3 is CASSPGTSQETQYF. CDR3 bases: TGTGCCAGCAGTCCCGGGACTTCCCAAGAGACCCAGTACTTC.

The CDR3 DNA reads as TGTGCCAGCTCACCACGTAAAAATTCCTGGGTGAATGAGCAGTTCTTC. Its protein is CASSPRKNSWVNEQFF. This chain connects TRBV18 to TRBJ2-1; no clear D. Germline V CDR1 and CDR2: KGHSH, LQKENI. The CDR3 length is 16 residues. Trimming pared 1 base from V and 7 bases from J, leaving 17 bases between.

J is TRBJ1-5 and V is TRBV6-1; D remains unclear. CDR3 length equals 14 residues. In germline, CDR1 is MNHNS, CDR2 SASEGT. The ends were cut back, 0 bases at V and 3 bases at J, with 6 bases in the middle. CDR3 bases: TGTGCCAGCAGTGAAGCACAGTACAATCAGCCCCAGCATTTT. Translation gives CASSEAQYNQPQHF.

The DNA for the CDR3 is TGCGCCAGCAGCCAAGATTTTGGCAGGGAAACGATTCGGTCCTATAATTCACCCCTCCACTTT. Translating it yields CASSQDFGRETIRSYNSPLHF. This chain joins TRBV4-3 and TRBJ1-6; the D gene is possibly TRBD1 (5 bases). Trimming took 0 bases from V and 1 from J, leaving 22 bases between them. CDR3 length equals 21 residues. CDR1 and CDR2 from the germline V gene are LGHNA and YSLEER.

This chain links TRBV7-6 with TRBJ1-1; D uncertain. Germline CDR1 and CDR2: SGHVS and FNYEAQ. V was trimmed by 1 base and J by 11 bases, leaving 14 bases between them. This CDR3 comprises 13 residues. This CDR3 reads CASSLGAGLEAFF. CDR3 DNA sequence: TGTGCCAGCAGCTTAGGAGCGGGCCTGGAGGCTTTCTTT.

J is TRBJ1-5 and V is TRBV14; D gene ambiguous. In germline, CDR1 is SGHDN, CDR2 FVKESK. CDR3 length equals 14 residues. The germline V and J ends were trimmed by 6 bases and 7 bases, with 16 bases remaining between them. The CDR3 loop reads CASSLGGYGQPQHF. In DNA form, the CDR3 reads TGTGCCAGCAGTCTGGGAGGATATGGACAGCCCCAGCATTTT.

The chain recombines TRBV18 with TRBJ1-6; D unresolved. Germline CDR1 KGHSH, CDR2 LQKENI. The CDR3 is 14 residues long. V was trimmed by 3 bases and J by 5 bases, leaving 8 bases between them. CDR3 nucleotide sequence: TGTGCCAGCTCACCGGCAGCTAATAATTCACCCCTCCACTTT. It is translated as CASSPAANNSPLHF.

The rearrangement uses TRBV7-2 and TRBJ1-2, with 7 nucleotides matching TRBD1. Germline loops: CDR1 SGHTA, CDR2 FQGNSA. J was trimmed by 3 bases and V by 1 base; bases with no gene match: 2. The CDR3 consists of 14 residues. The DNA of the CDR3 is TGTGCCAGCAGCTTAGACAGGGGCCACTATGGCTACACCTTC. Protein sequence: CASSLDRGHYGYTF.

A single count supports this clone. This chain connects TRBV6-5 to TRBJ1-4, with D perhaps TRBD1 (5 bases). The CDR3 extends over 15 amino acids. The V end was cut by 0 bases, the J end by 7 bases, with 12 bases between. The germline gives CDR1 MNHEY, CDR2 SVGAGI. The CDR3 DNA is TGTGCCAGCAGTTACTCGGCAGGGTTAGGTGAAAAACTGTTTTTT. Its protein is CASSYSAGLGEKLFF.

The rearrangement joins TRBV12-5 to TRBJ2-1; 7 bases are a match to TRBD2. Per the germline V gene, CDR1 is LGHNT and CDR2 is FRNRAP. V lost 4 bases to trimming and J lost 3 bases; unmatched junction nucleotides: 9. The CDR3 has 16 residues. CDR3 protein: CASGWSRGGGYNEQFF. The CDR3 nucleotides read TGTGCTAGTGGTTGGAGTAGGGGCGGGGGCTACAATGAGCAGTTCTTC.

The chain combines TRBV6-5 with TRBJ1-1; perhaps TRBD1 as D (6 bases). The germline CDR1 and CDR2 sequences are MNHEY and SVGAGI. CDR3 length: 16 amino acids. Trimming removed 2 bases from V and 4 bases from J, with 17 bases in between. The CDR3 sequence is CASSYLSGAGGTEAFF. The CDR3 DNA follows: TGTGCCAGCAGTTACCTTTCAGGGGCCGGGGGCACTGAAGCTTTCTTT.